This entry is about one T cell receptor (beta chain). The antigen it binds to is not known. Base-call qualities are not available, and no considerably larger clone is one nucleotide away. TCRbeta CDR3 regions were amplified from genomic DNA using the immunoSEQ Assay, a bias-controlled multiplex PCR. In the source study's methods: The number of nucleated cells in each sample was estimated by amplification of reference gene primers within the assay. To quantify the absolute abundance of each unique TCRbeta CDR3 rearrangement, sequence reads were collapsed and filtered. For each sample, productive Simpson clonality was calculated by taking the square root of Simpson's diversity index across productive rearrangements. TCRdb limited this immuneACCESS table to in-frame rearrangements with V and J called. A share of clones is missing; checked studies link under half to unresolved V genes, and the rest is unexplained. The V and J calls and clone size were taken over from that table, and D and trimming were inferred from the DNA. The sample has approximately 260,000 clones on record, approximately 88% of them singletons. The top ten constitute more than 8.5% of the sample.

One collaborating source in Seattle enrolled patients while the patients were actively infected and followed the patients over time throughout the course of disease. Each collaborating institution followed its own protocols to collect whole blood in K2EDTA tubes. For TCRbeta analysis, collaborators shipped samples in one of three forms: frozen whole blood, isolated PBMCs, or DNA extracted from either of those sample types. The entry originates in a study of blood T cell repertoires in COVID-19 (dated by TCRdb to the early 2020s). Looking at the study overall: Collaborator samples came from the United States, Italy and Spain and covered acute and convalescent phases of COVID-19. Where HLA class I and class II types were available, the types were taken from metadata supplied by the sample provider, not from assay-based typing. Subjects who had been exposed to COVID-19, were actively infected with it, or had recovered from it provided the deeply sampled blood TCRbeta repertoires that made up the dataset. Nearly every sample came with metadata listing a de-identified subject ID, COVID-19 status, age in years and sex. The samples were drawn from the first 160 participants of the ongoing ImmuneRACE study and from some 1,300 subjects provided by 6 global collaborators. The repertoires were released in a freely available public database meant as a resource for research on the immune response to SARS-CoV-2. The material from the prospective study consisted of cDNA or gDNA derived from T cells, B-cell-depleted T cells, or PBMCs. Results and caveats for the whole study, not just this receptor: The quantity of clinical and demographic metadata differed by source and by participant and was supplied without curation.

Its CDR3 holds 15 amino acids, cysteine through phenylalanine. Of all the DNA, just the CDR3 is kept, 45 bases in frame from base 1. Trimming takes 3 bases from V and 1 base from J, and the germline ends sit 13 bases apart. The germline V gene (reference sequence) supplies CDR1 DFQATT and CDR2 SNEGSKA. The rearrangement joined TRBV20-1 to TRBJ2-1; D gene: possibly TRBD2, on 5 matching bases. Sequenced material: peripheral blood. This receptor was identified in a woman aged 65 to 85 with COVID-19, enrolled during active disease. DNA sequence: TGCAGTGCTAGTTTGGCTAGCATTTCCTACAATGAGCAGTTCTTC. This is translated as CSASLASISYNEQFF.